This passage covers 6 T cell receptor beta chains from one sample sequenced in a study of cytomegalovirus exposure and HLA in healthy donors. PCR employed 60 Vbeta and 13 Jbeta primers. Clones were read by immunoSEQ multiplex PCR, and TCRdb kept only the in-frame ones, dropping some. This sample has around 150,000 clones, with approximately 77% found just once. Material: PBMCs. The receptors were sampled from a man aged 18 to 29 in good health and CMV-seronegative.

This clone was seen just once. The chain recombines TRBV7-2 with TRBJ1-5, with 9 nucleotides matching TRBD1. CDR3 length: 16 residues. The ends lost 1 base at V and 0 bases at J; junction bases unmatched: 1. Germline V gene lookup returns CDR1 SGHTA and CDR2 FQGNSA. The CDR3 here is CASSLGTGASNQPQHF. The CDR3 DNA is TGTGCCAGCAGCTTAGGGACAGGGGCTAGCAATCAGCCCCAGCATTTT. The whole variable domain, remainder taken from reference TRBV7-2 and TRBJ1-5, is GAGVSQSPSNKVTEKGKDVELRCDPISGHTALYWYRQSLGQGLEFLIYFQGNSAPDKSGLPSDRFSAERTGGSVSTLTIQRTQQEDSAVYLCASSLGTGASNQPQHFGDGTRLSIL.

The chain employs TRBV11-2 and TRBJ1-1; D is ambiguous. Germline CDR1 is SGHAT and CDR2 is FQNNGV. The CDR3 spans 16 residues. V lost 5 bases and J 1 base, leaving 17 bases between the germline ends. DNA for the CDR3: TGTGCCAGCAGCCCACTCAGTGGCGGAAAGAACACTGAAGCTTTCTTT. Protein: CASSPLSGGKNTEAFF. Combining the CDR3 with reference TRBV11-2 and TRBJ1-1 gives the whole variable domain EAGVAQSPRYKIIEKRQSVAFWCNPISGHATLYWYQQILGQGPKLLIQFQNNGVVDDSQLPKDRFSAERLKGVDSTLKIQPAKLEDSAVYLCASSPLSGGKNTEAFFGQGTRLTVV.

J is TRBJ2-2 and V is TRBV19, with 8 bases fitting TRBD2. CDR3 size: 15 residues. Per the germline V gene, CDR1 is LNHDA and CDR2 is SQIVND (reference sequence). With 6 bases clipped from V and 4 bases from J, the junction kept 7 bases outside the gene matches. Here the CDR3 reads CASRWAGGSTGELFF. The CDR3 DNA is TGTGCCAGTAGATGGGCGGGAGGAAGCACCGGGGAGCTGTTTTTT.

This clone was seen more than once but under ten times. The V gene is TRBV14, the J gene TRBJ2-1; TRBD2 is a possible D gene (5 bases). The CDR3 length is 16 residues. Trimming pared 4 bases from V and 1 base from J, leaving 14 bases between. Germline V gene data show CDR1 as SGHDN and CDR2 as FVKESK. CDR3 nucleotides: TGTGCCAGCAGCCCCCTTTCGGGAAGGTCCTACAATGAGCAGTTCTTC. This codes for CASSPLSGRSYNEQFF.

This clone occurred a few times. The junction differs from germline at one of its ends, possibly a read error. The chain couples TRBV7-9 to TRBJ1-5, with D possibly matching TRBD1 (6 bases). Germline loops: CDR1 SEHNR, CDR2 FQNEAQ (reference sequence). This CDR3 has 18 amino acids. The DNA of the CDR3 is TGTTCCAGCAGCTCGACCCCGGGGCAGGGGCGTTTCAATCAGCCCCAGCATTTT. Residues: CSSSSTPGQGRFNQPQHF.

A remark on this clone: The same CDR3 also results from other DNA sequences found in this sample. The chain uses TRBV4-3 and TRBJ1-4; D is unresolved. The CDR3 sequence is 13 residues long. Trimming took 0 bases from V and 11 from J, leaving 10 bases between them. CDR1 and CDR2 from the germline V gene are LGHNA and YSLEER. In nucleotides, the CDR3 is TGCGCCAGCAGCCAAGACCGCGGTGAGAAACTGTTTTTT. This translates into CASSQDRGEKLFF.